Here is one T cell receptor beta chain with its context. In TCRdb, the PCR reads were re-called with MiXCR into one record per CDR3 protein. The sample holds 20,000 to 25,000 distinct CDR3 sequences; about 60% are singletons and the top ten take around 1.1%. This specimen comes from a study of vaccination and CD4 T cells after COVID-19. Germline trimming cut 5 bases from V and 2 bases from J; bases unmatched to any gene: 11. Looked up from germline, CDR1 is SEHNR and CDR2 is FQNEAQ (reference sequence). The CDR3 consists of 19 residues. Sample: CD4+ T cells from blood, taken before SARS-CoV-2 vaccination. The chain uses TRBV7-9 and TRBJ2-2; 13 bases align to TRBD2. The receptor comes from a human donor who had recovered from COVID-19. The CDR3 here is CASSPRTSGRPLNTGELFF. CDR3 in DNA: TGTGCCAGCAGCCCACGGACTAGCGGGAGACCCCTAAACACCGGGGAGCTGTTTTTT.